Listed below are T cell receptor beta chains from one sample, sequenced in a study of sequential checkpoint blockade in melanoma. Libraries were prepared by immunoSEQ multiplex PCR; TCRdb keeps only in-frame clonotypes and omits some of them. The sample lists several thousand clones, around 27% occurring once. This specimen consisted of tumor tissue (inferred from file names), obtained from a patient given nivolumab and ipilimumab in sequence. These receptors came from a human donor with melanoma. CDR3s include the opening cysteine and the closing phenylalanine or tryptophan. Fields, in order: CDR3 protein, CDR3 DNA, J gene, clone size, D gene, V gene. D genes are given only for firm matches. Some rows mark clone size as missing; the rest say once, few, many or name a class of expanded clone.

CDR3: CASSAGTGQETQYF
DNA: TGTGCCAGCAGCGCCGGGACAGGGCAAGAGACCCAGTACTTC
J: TRBJ2-5
size: -
D: TRBD1
V: TRBV9

CDR3: CASSVDGQGLTEAFF
DNA: TGTGCCAGCAGCGTAGATGGACAGGGGCTCACTGAAGCTTTCTTT
J: TRBJ1-1
size: many
D: TRBD1
V: TRBV9

CDR3: CASSVGPPPDTQYF
DNA: TGTGCCAGCAGCGTAGGACCCCCCCCAGATACGCAGTATTTT
J: TRBJ2-3
size: -
D: -
V: TRBV9

CDR3: CASTTTGGFYEQYF
DNA: TGTGCCAGCACCACGACAGGGGGCTTCTACGAGCAGTACTTC
J: TRBJ2-7
size: few
D: TRBD1
V: TRBV12-5

CDR3: CASSLAGATDTQYF
DNA: TGCGCCAGCAGCTTGGCAGGGGCCACAGATACGCAGTATTTT
J: TRBJ2-3
size: -
D: -
V: TRBV5-1

CDR3: CAWTSGTVNYGYTF
DNA: TGTGCCTGGACCTCCGGGACAGTTAACTATGGCTACACCTTC
J: TRBJ1-2
size: -
D: TRBD1
V: TRBV30

CDR3: CASSLTATNEKLFF
DNA: TGCGCCAGCAGCCTGACAGCAACTAATGAAAAACTGTTTTTT
J: TRBJ1-4
size: -
D: -
V: TRBV5-1

CDR3: CASSEDGGYPGYTF
DNA: TGTGCCAGCAGTGAAGATGGGGGCTATCCGGGCTACACCTTC
J: TRBJ1-2
size: -
D: -
V: TRBV6-1

CDR3: CASSRQASGELFF
DNA: TGTGCCAGTAGTCGTCAAGCGTCCGGGGAGCTGTTTTTT
J: TRBJ2-2
size: -
D: -
V: TRBV19

CDR3: CASSSLAGGGETQYF
DNA: TGTGCCAGCAGCTCGCTAGCGGGAGGTGGGGAGACCCAGTACTTC
J: TRBJ2-5
size: many
D: TRBD2
V: TRBV11-3

CDR3: CASSLDASSGNTIYF
DNA: TGTGCCAGCAGCTTAGACGCGAGCTCTGGAAACACCATATATTTT
J: TRBJ1-3
size: few
D: -
V: TRBV11-3

CDR3: CATSSGRAFGEQYF
DNA: TGTGCCACCAGCAGCGGACGGGCCTTTGGAGAGCAGTACTTC
J: TRBJ2-7
size: -
D: -
V: TRBV15

CDR3: CASSYSTQGQGSYEQYF
DNA: TGTGCCAGCAGTTACTCGACCCAGGGACAGGGTTCCTACGAGCAGTACTTC
J: TRBJ2-7
size: -
D: TRBD1
V: TRBV6-8

CDR3: CASSPSLPGEDGYTF
DNA: TGTGCCAGCTCACCGTCTCTTCCAGGGGAGGATGGCTACACCTTC
J: TRBJ1-2
size: once
D: -
V: TRBV18